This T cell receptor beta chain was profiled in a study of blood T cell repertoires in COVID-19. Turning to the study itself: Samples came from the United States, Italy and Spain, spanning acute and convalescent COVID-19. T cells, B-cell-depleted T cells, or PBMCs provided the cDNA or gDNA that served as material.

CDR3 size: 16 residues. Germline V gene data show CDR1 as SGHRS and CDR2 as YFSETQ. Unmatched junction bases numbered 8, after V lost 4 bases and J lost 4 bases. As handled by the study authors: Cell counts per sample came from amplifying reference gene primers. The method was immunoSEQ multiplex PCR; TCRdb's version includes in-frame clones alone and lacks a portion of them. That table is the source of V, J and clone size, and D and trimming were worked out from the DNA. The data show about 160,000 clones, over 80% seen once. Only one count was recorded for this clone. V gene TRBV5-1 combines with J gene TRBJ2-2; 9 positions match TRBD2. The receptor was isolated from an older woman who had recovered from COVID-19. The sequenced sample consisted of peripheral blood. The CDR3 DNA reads TGCGCCAGCAGCGTGAGCGGGGGGCCGACCACCGGGGAGCTGTTTTTT. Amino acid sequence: CASSVSGGPTTGELFF.